Presented here are 10 T cell receptor beta chains from one specimen sequenced in a study of cytomegalovirus exposure and HLA in healthy donors. The PCR ran on 60 Vbeta and 13 Jbeta primers. The protocol was immunoSEQ multiplex PCR, while the TCRdb copy is restricted to in-frame clones and leaves out a portion. The profile covers about 120,000 clones, with 81% appearing a single time and about 3.9% taken by the ten largest. Material for sequencing was PBMCs. These receptors all stem from a woman aged 25-40 years in good health and CMV-seronegative.

This chain links TRBV19 with TRBJ2-7; 10 bases are shared with TRBD1. Losses at the gene ends were 4 bases for V and 2 bases for J; bases not matched to a gene: 2. The germline V gene has CDR1 LNHDA and CDR2 SQIVND (reference sequence). CDR3 size: 14 residues. CDR3 region: CASSTGTGAYEQYF. Here the CDR3 DNA reads TGTGCCAGTAGTACAGGGACAGGGGCCTACGAGCAGTACTTC.

This clone has just a few counts. V usage is TRBV5-1 and J usage is TRBJ2-7; the match to TRBD1 covers 8 bases. Looked up from germline, CDR1 is SGHRS and CDR2 is YFSETQ. The trim removed 4 bases at V and 7 bases at J, leaving 10 bases unmatched. The CDR3 runs 14 residues. The CDR3 nucleotides are TGCGCCAGCAGCCCCGGACAGGGATATGGGGAGCAGTACTTC. The encoded protein is CASSPGQGYGEQYF.

This clone was observed a single time. The chain links TRBV16 to TRBJ2-7; 7 bases map to TRBD2. The germline gives CDR1 KGHSY, CDR2 FQNENV. Trimming took 0 bases from V and 2 from J; bases not matched to a gene: 4. This CDR3 is 15 amino acids long. CDR3 nucleotides: TGTGCCAGCAGCCAATCGGCGGGAGTAACCTACGAGCAGTACTTC. Amino acids: CASSQSAGVTYEQYF. Full variable domain (outside the CDR3, taken from reference TRBV16 and TRBJ2-7): GEEVAQTPKHLVRGEGQKAKLYCAPIKGHSYVFWYQQVLKNEFKFLISFQNENVFDETGMPKERFSAKCLPNSPCSLEIQATKLEDSAVYFCASSQSAGVTYEQYFGPGTRLTVT.

The V call is TRBV6-1, the J call TRBJ2-5, with D tentatively TRBD2 (7 bases). The CDR3 sequence is 16 residues long. The ends were cut back, 4 bases at V and 1 base at J, with 16 bases in the middle. Germline V gives CDR1 MNHNS, CDR2 SASEGT. As DNA, the CDR3 is TGTGCCAGCAGTGCCTTATCCGGGGGGCTCCAAGAGACCCAGTACTTC. Encoded protein: CASSALSGGLQETQYF.

J is TRBJ2-7 and V is TRBV27; TRBD1 aligns across 9 bases. The CDR3 covers 14 residues. V trimming: 3 bases; J trimming: 7 bases; junction bases outside the gene matches: 7. CDR1 and CDR2 (germline): MNHEY, SMNVEV (reference sequence). The CDR3 DNA follows: TGTGCCAGCAGTTTTGGGACAGGGTACCGGGAGCAGTACTTC. Amino acids: CASSFGTGYREQYF.

The rearrangement joins TRBV13 to TRBJ2-2, with D hard to call. This CDR3 has 16 residues. Trimming pared 3 bases from V and 1 base from J, leaving 12 bases between. Germline CDR1 PRHDT, CDR2 FYEKMQ (reference sequence). The CDR3 spells CASSFLSVGNTGELFF. In nucleotides, the CDR3 is TGTGCCAGCAGCTTTTTAAGCGTAGGGAACACCGGGGAGCTGTTTTTT.

The genes are TRBV28 and TRBJ1-4; no clear D gene. Trimming cost V 6 bases and J 4 bases, with 9 bases left between them. Germline CDR1 reads MDHEN; CDR2 reads SYDVKM. This CDR3 comprises 13 residues. The CDR3 region has the DNA TGTGCCAGCAGCCGTGGGCTTAATGAAAAACTGTTTTTT. It translates to CASSRGLNEKLFF.

The CDR3: CASRRGQGAQETQYF. The CDR3 coding sequence is TGTGCCAGCAGACGGGGACAGGGGGCCCAAGAGACCCAGTACTTC. The J gene is TRBJ2-5, the V gene TRBV2; 12 bases match TRBD1. The length of the CDR3 is 15 residues. Trimming at V came to 6 bases and at J to 1 base, leaving 3 bases not matched to a gene. Per germline, CDR1 SNHLY and CDR2 FYNNEI.

The chain couples TRBV6-1 to TRBJ2-2; TRBD2 might be the D (6 bases). Trimming shortened V by 6 bases and J by 5 bases, and 13 bases separated the two germline ends. CDR3 length: 14 residues. Germline CDR1 MNHNS, CDR2 SASEGT. The CDR3 DNA reads TGTGCCAGCAGGGTGGGGGGAGAGACCGGGGAGCTGTTTTTT. It encodes CASRVGGETGELFF.

The rearrangement uses TRBV9 and TRBJ2-2, with 8 bases fitting TRBD2. The germline V gene encodes CDR1 SGDLS and CDR2 YYNGEE. The trim removed 4 bases at V and 3 bases at J, leaving 8 bases unmatched. The CDR3 consists of 16 residues. The CDR3, as DNA: TGTGCCAGCAGCCCCCGTTCTAGCGGGTACACCGGGGAGCTGTTTTTT. Amino acids: CASSPRSSGYTGELFF.